The next 9 T cell receptor beta chains were all read from a single sample in a study of T cell changes during pregnancy in multiple sclerosis. Data came from immunoSEQ multiplex PCR; TCRdb stores just in-frame clones and leaves some out. Of 30,000 to 35,000 clones listed, approximately 90% were seen once; the top ten hold 5% to 7.5%. The sequencing used CD8+ T cells from peripheral blood mononuclear cells, collected in the second trimester of pregnancy. These receptors were collected from a female donor with multiple sclerosis, enrolled in a pregnancy study.

The J gene is TRBJ2-1, the V gene TRBV9; weak D call: TRBD2 (6 bases). Trimming left V 3 bases short and J 6 bases short, with 16 bases between. Per germline, CDR1 SGDLS and CDR2 YYNGEE. The CDR3 runs 15 residues. This CDR3 is CASSGGTGGSNEQFF. CDR3 nucleotides: TGTGCCAGCAGCGGCGGCACAGGAGGGTCCAATGAGCAGTTCTTC.

This sequence joins TRBV6-5 and TRBJ2-2; D perhaps matches TRBD2 (6 bases). Trimming shortened V by 2 bases and J by 7 bases, and 8 bases separated the two germline ends. Germline V gives CDR1 MNHEY, CDR2 SVGAGI. The CDR3 sequence is 13 residues long. The CDR3 reads CASSYGGFGELFF. CDR3 DNA: TGTGCCAGCAGTTACGGGGGGTTCGGGGAGCTGTTTTTT.

This rearrangement joins TRBV28 to TRBJ1-4, with 12 bases identical to TRBD1. This CDR3 spans 16 amino acids. V was pared by 5 bases and J by 7 bases, with 8 bases of the junction left unmatched. Germline CDR1 is MDHEN and CDR2 is SYDVKM. The DNA for the CDR3 is TGTGCCAGCAGTCCCCGGGACAGGGGGCTTGCTGAAAAACTGTTTTTT. Translating gives CASSPRDRGLAEKLFF.

V usage is TRBV6-5 and J usage is TRBJ1-6; 7 bases map to TRBD1. This CDR3 spans 14 amino acids. CDR1 and CDR2 (germline): MNHEY, SVGAGI. Trimming at V came to 4 bases and at J to 9 bases, leaving 6 bases not matched to a gene. The CDR3 spells CASSSTGTGSPLHF. DNA for the CDR3: TGTGCCAGCAGTTCGACAGGGACGGGTTCACCCCTCCACTTT.

The chain has TRBV6-5 and TRBJ2-7; TRBD2 matches at 11 bases. Trimming at V came to 2 bases and at J to 7 bases, leaving 10 bases not matched to a gene. Germline V gives CDR1 MNHEY, CDR2 SVGAGI. The CDR3 has 16 residues. Written as DNA, the CDR3 is TGTGCCAGCAGTTACGCGGTAGCGGGAGGGCCAAGTGAGCAGTACTTC. Translated, it gives CASSYAVAGGPSEQYF.

The chain recombines TRBV30 with TRBJ1-2; 10 bases are shared with TRBD1. The CDR3 runs 17 residues. The junction had 14 bases not matched to a gene; V was cut back by 1 base and J by 6 bases. Germline loops: CDR1 GTSNPN, CDR2 SVGIG (reference sequence). The CDR3 loop is CAWSGPSMTGGVDGYTF. CDR3 nucleotides: TGTGCCTGGAGTGGCCCCTCGATGACAGGGGGCGTGGATGGCTACACCTTC.

The rearrangement joins TRBV13 to TRBJ2-3; the match to TRBD2 covers 14 bases. The germline CDR1 and CDR2 sequences are PRHDT and FYEKMQ (reference sequence). V trimming: 5 bases; J trimming: 4 bases; junction bases outside the gene matches: 8. CDR3 size: 17 residues. The CDR3 here is CASSKGLAGDYADTQYF. DNA for the CDR3: TGTGCCAGCAGCAAGGGACTAGCGGGAGATTACGCAGATACGCAGTATTTT.

This CDR3 reads CASSQVLGADTQYF. The CDR3 DNA reads TGTGCCAGCAGCCAAGTTTTAGGGGCGGATACGCAGTATTTT. V and J are TRBV14 and TRBJ2-3; a possible D gene is TRBD1 (5 bases). Trimming took 1 base from V and 6 from J, leaving 11 bases between them. CDR1 is SGHDN and CDR2 is FVKESK in the germline V gene. The CDR3 covers 14 residues.

This clone has just one count. The gene calls are TRBV6-1 and TRBJ2-7, with D uncertain. With 7 bases removed from V and 6 bases from J, the gap between germline ends came to 13 bases. There are 12 residues in the CDR3. Per the germline V gene, CDR1 is MNHNS and CDR2 is SASEGT. CDR3 sequence reads: CASNSLVSEQYF. CDR3 in DNA: TGTGCCAGCAACTCTCTAGTCTCCGAGCAGTACTTC.